Each of the 27 T cell receptor beta chains below was sequenced from the same sample in a study of OX40 agonist ivuxolimab in advanced cancers. The library was generated by the immunoSEQ multiplex PCR assay. The source is immuneACCESS, and TCRdb retained only in-frame sequences with V and J called. Part of the clones is not carried over; for the studies checked, unresolved V genes explain less than half of this, and the remainder is unexplained. The sample table holds about 19,000 clones, of which about 89% were seen once. 50% of the sample rests with the top ten. Here the sequenced sample was CD4+ or CD8+ T cells sorted from blood, taken in a trial of the OX40 agonist ivuxolimab. The receptor set was obtained from an adult with an advanced solid tumor such as melanoma, head and neck, liver or kidney cancer.

Of note for this clone: Other DNA sequences in the same sample also yield this CDR3. The V call is TRBV4-1, the J call TRBJ2-7; possibly TRBD1 for D (5 bases). V lost 4 bases to trimming and J lost 0 bases, with 10 bases between them. Germline V lookup: CDR1 MGHRA, CDR2 YSYEKL. CDR3 length: 14 amino acids. The CDR3 reads CASSPQGSSYEQYF. In nucleotides, the CDR3 is TGCGCCAGCAGCCCTCAGGGTAGCTCCTACGAGCAGTACTTC.

In the case of this clone: Other DNA sequences in this specimen translate into the identical CDR3. The genes are TRBV11-2 and TRBJ1-1, with no clear D. There are 15 residues in the CDR3. V was shortened by 1 base and J by 4 bases, with 13 bases between the two germline ends. Looked up from germline, CDR1 is SGHAT and CDR2 is FQNNGV. The CDR3 sequence: CASSLVEGWSTEAFF. In DNA, the CDR3 is TGTGCCAGCAGCTTAGTAGAGGGATGGAGCACTGAAGCTTTCTTT.

The chain carries TRBV29-1 and TRBJ2-7; D tentatively fits TRBD1 or TRBD2 (6 bases each). Germline V lookup: CDR1 SQVTM, CDR2 ANQGSEA. The CDR3 spans 12 residues. Trimming cost V 3 bases and J 5 bases, with 11 bases left between them. The CDR3 reads CSVDWGANEQYF. As DNA, the CDR3 is TGCAGCGTTGATTGGGGGGCGAACGAGCAGTACTTC.

The chain carries TRBV6-6 and TRBJ2-7, with D tentatively TRBD1 or TRBD2 (6 bases each). This CDR3 has 13 residues. The germline gives CDR1 MNHNY, CDR2 SVGAGI (reference sequence). The V and J ends lost 2 bases and 5 bases respectively, with 10 bases between them. In DNA, the CDR3 is TGTGCCAGCAGTTACGGGGGGCCTAACGAGCAGTACTTC. It translates to CASSYGGPNEQYF.

The chain employs TRBV9 and TRBJ1-2; 7 nucleotides match TRBD1. CDR1 and CDR2 from the germline V gene are SGDLS and YYNGEE. J lost 1 base, V lost 4 bases, and 4 bases had no gene match. This CDR3 contains 14 residues. CDR3 DNA: TGTGCCAGCAGCCAAAACAGGGGTAACTATGGCTACACCTTC. Amino acid sequence: CASSQNRGNYGYTF.

The V and J genes are TRBV7-9 and TRBJ2-6; D gene unclear. V lost 3 bases and J lost 15, with 12 bases in between. CDR3 size: 12 residues. The V gene's germline CDR1 is SEHNR and CDR2 FQNEAQ (reference sequence). CDR3 loop: CASSFPRLDLTF. The CDR3, as DNA: TGTGCCAGCAGCTTCCCTCGCCTCGACCTGACTTTC.

The J gene is TRBJ2-5, the V gene TRBV7-8, with a weak D call TRBD1 (5 bases). V was clipped by 3 bases and J by 2 bases, with 16 bases between them. The CDR3 is 16 amino acids. CDR1 and CDR2 from the germline V gene are SGHVS and FQNEAQ. As DNA, the CDR3 is TGTGCCAGCAGCTTTGTGAAGGGGTTGGAGCAAGAGACCCAGTACTTC. This translates into CASSFVKGLEQETQYF.

The chain combines TRBV7-3 with TRBJ2-7; 12 bases match TRBD2. This CDR3 spans 14 amino acids. Germline loops: CDR1 SGHTA, CDR2 FQGTGA. V was clipped by 5 bases and J by 2 bases; unmatched bases: 1. The DNA of the CDR3 is TGTGCCAGCAGCCTAGCGGGAGGGCCCTACGAGCAGTACTTC. Amino acid sequence: CASSLAGGPYEQYF.

The chain employs TRBV28 and TRBJ2-5; TRBD2 matches 9 bases. V shed 3 bases, J shed 9 bases, and the junction held 11 bases outside the gene matches. CDR1 is MDHEN and CDR2 is SYDVKM in the germline V gene. This CDR3 region has 15 residues. CDR3 residues: CASSFLAAGGSAQYF. For the CDR3, the DNA is TGTGCCAGCAGTTTCTTGGCAGCGGGAGGTTCAGCCCAGTACTTC.

CDR3 region: CASSTLAGGPHEQYF. The DNA of the CDR3 is TGTGCCAGCAGTACCTTGGCGGGAGGCCCCCACGAGCAGTACTTC. The rearrangement joins TRBV2 to TRBJ2-7; TRBD2 matches 8 bases. The CDR3 covers 15 residues. J gave up 5 bases and V 5 bases, and 11 bases lay outside the gene matches. Germline V gives CDR1 SNHLY, CDR2 FYNNEI.

The J gene is TRBJ2-2, the V gene TRBV6-5, with D unresolved. The CDR3 has 13 amino acids. The V gene's germline CDR1 is MNHEY and CDR2 SVGAGI. V lost 2 bases and J 4 bases, leaving 5 bases between the germline ends. In nucleotides, the CDR3 is TGTGCCAGCAGTTACGGCACCACCGGGGAGCTGTTTTTT. This gives the protein CASSYGTTGELFF.

V and J are TRBV4-3 and TRBJ2-3; 10 nucleotides match TRBD2. This CDR3 has 16 residues. Germline assignment: CDR1 LGHNA and CDR2 YSLEER. The V and J ends lost 4 bases and 7 bases, in that order; junction bases with no gene match: 11. CDR3 DNA sequence: TGCGCCAGCAGCCGAGGAACCGGGACTAGCGACAATACGCAGTATTTT. Translation: CASSRGTGTSDNTQYF.

The chain recombines TRBV28 with TRBJ2-1; TRBD2 aligns across 8 bases. CDR1 and CDR2 from the germline V gene are MDHEN and SYDVKM. This CDR3 contains 16 residues. V lost 3 bases to trimming and J lost 3 bases; unmatched junction nucleotides: 7. Here the CDR3 reads CASSFGLARDYNEQFF. Written as DNA, the CDR3 is TGTGCCAGCAGTTTCGGACTAGCCAGGGACTACAATGAGCAGTTCTTC. Based on the CDR3 plus reference TRBV28 and TRBJ2-1, the full variable domain is DVKVTQSSRYLVKRTGEKVFLECVQDMDHENMFWYRQDPGLGLRLIYFSYDVKMKEKGDIPEGYSVSREKKERFSLILESASTNQTSMYLCASSFGLARDYNEQFFGPGTRLTVL.

V gene TRBV7-6 combines with J gene TRBJ2-7; D is tentatively TRBD1 or TRBD2 (5 bases each). The CDR3 has 14 amino acids. Per the germline V gene, CDR1 is SGHVS and CDR2 is FNYEAQ. V lost 5 bases and J 0 bases, leaving 11 bases between the germline ends. As DNA, the CDR3 is TGTGCCAGCAGCGTGACCGGGACCTCCTACGAGCAGTACTTC. This sequence encodes CASSVTGTSYEQYF.

The chain is built from TRBV11-3 and TRBJ2-2; a possible D gene is TRBD2 (5 bases). CDR3 length equals 14 residues. V was cut by 3 bases and J by 0 bases, with 5 bases left in between. Germline CDR1 reads SGHNT; CDR2 reads YENEEA. This CDR3 is CASSFGANTGELFF. CDR3 nucleotides: TGTGCCAGCAGCTTCGGGGCGAACACCGGGGAGCTGTTTTTT.

The chain links TRBV4-3 to TRBJ2-2; no firm D call. The CDR3 contains 17 residues. Germline CDR1 LGHNA, CDR2 YSLEER. V gave up 0 bases and J gave up 4 bases, with 15 bases separating them. The DNA for the CDR3 is TGCGCCAGCAGCCAAGAGATGGTGGGATGGGGCACCGGGGAGCTGTTTTTT. It codes for CASSQEMVGWGTGELFF.

V is TRBV11-2 and J is TRBJ2-1; TRBD1 agrees at 9 bases. The germline V gene has CDR1 SGHAT and CDR2 FQNNGV. The V segment lost 5 bases and the J segment 10 bases; nucleotides outside the gene matches: 12. CDR3 size: 15 residues. Here the CDR3 DNA reads TGTGCCAGCAGCCCCGAGACAGGGGGTATGACCGAGCAGTTCTTC. This gives the protein CASSPETGGMTEQFF.

This clone was seen a handful of times. The chain recombines TRBV12-5 with TRBJ2-7; D is uncertain. V gave up 5 bases and J gave up 3 bases, with 8 bases separating them. CDR1 and CDR2 (germline): LGHNT, FRNRAP. CDR3 length: 12 residues. CDR3 DNA: TGTGCTAGTGGTCCCACCGTCTACGAGCAGTACTTC. Its protein product is CASGPTVYEQYF.

The V and J genes are TRBV5-1 and TRBJ2-6; D is perhaps TRBD1 (6 bases). Germline values: CDR1 SGHRS, CDR2 YFSETQ. The germline V and J ends were trimmed by 2 bases and 1 base, with 13 bases remaining between them. This CDR3 has 17 amino acids. CDR3 protein: CASSFDRRLSGANVLTF. CDR3 DNA: TGCGCCAGCAGCTTTGACAGGAGACTATCTGGGGCCAACGTCCTGACTTTC.

This clone occurred a few times. V usage is TRBV13 and J usage is TRBJ1-2; TRBD1 might be the D (5 bases). CDR1 PRHDT and CDR2 FYEKMQ come from the germline V gene (reference sequence). V lost 0 bases and J lost 7, with 6 bases in between. CDR3 length: 12 amino acids. The chain's CDR3 is CASSLGRVGYTF. DNA of the CDR3: TGTGCCAGCAGCTTAGGCAGGGTTGGCTACACCTTC.

V gene TRBV19 combines with J gene TRBJ2-5, with a possible D match to TRBD2 (6 bases). Germline CDR1 LNHDA, CDR2 SQIVND (reference sequence). This CDR3 region has 18 residues. V was clipped by 3 bases and J by 5 bases, with 25 bases between them. The CDR3 loop is CASSIVVGTSRGDETQYF. Written as DNA, the CDR3 is TGTGCCAGTAGTATTGTGGTGGGGACTTCTCGAGGGGATGAGACCCAGTACTTC.

This clone occurred once. This chain uses TRBV9 with TRBJ2-7; D remains unclear. This CDR3 region has 14 residues. The germline gives CDR1 SGDLS, CDR2 YYNGEE. V shed 4 bases and J shed 2 bases, with 13 bases lying between them. In DNA form, the CDR3 reads TGTGCCAGCAGCCCAAGGTGGGGTACCTACGAGCAGTACTTC. This sequence encodes CASSPRWGTYEQYF.

This rearrangement joins TRBV29-1 to TRBJ2-1, with a weak D call TRBD1 (6 bases). This CDR3 is 15 amino acids long. V was clipped by 6 bases and J by 1 base, with 16 bases between them. Germline-derived CDR1 and CDR2 are SQVTM and ANQGSEA. The CDR3 DNA reads as TGCAGCGTCCCGGGACACCGAAATTCCTACAATGAGCAGTTCTTC. This translates into CSVPGHRNSYNEQFF.

The chain employs TRBV19 and TRBJ1-2, with D possibly matching TRBD1 (6 bases). The CDR3 is 13 residues long. CDR1 is LNHDA, CDR2 SQIVND, per germline (reference sequence). The V end was cut by 3 bases, the J end by 5 bases, with 10 bases between. In DNA, the CDR3 is TGTGCCAGTAGTATTATGGGGGCGTATGGCTACACCTTC. Translating gives CASSIMGAYGYTF.

The chain combines TRBV28 with TRBJ1-1; D is uncertain. The CDR3 is 11 residues long. CDR1 MDHEN and CDR2 SYDVKM come from the germline V gene. The V end was cut by 8 bases, the J end by 1 base, with 5 bases between. CDR3 DNA sequence: TGTGCCAGCGTCAGGAACACTGAAGCTTTCTTT. Amino acid sequence: CASVRNTEAFF.

The chain recombines TRBV5-5 with TRBJ2-7, with a weak D call TRBD2 (6 bases). Germline CDR1 is SGHKS and CDR2 is YYEKEE (reference sequence). The germline V and J ends were trimmed by 1 base and 3 bases, with 8 bases remaining between them. The CDR3 spans 13 residues. Here the CDR3 reads CASSLTGDYEQYF. Here the CDR3 DNA reads TGTGCCAGCAGCTTGACGGGAGACTACGAGCAGTACTTC.

There are a few counts of this clone. The chain joins TRBV9 to TRBJ1-1; D not resolved. The CDR3 sequence is 14 residues long. Deletions cut 2 bases from V and 3 bases from J, with 11 bases between. The germline V gene encodes CDR1 SGDLS and CDR2 YYNGEE. The CDR3 bases are TGTGCCAGCAGCGTCTGGGAGGCGGACACTGAAGCTTTCTTT. Amino acid sequence: CASSVWEADTEAFF.